Listed here are 3 T cell receptor beta chains from one sample, sequenced in a study of cytomegalovirus exposure and HLA in healthy donors. This PCR relied on a set of 60 Vbeta primers and 13 Jbeta primers. This table comes from immunoSEQ multiplex PCR, and its TCRdb copy is limited to in-frame clones, with some not included. The profile covers about 150,000 clones, with roughly 79% appearing a single time and 1.5% to 2% taken by the ten largest. The sequencing input was PBMCs. The receptors stem from a woman under 40 in good health and CMV-seronegative.

This chain uses TRBV19 with TRBJ2-5; the D gene is possibly TRBD1 (6 bases). In germline, CDR1 is LNHDA, CDR2 SQIVND (reference sequence). V gave up 4 bases and J gave up 4 bases, with 13 bases separating them. The CDR3 length is 14 residues. The CDR3 coding sequence is TGTGCCAGTAGTACTCCAGGGGTTATAGAGACCCAGTACTTC. It is translated as CASSTPGVIETQYF.

V gene TRBV6-5 combines with J gene TRBJ2-1, with D possibly TRBD1 on 6 matching bases. V was clipped by 7 bases and J by 3 bases, with 16 bases between them. The CDR3 covers 15 residues. Germline V gene sequence: CDR1 MNHEY, CDR2 SVGAGI. DNA for the CDR3: TGTGCCAGCAATCCCCGATGGACAGTCTACAATGAGCAGTTCTTC. Its protein product is CASNPRWTVYNEQFF.

The chain links TRBV5-6 to TRBJ1-4, with 9 bases identical to TRBD1. CDR3 length: 16 residues. From germline, CDR1 is SGHDT and CDR2 YYEEEE. The junction had 9 bases not matched to a gene; V was cut back by 4 bases and J by 5 bases. In DNA form, the CDR3 reads TGTGCCAGCAGCCGCCGCACGACAGGGGGGAATGAAAAACTGTTTTTT. This codes for CASSRRTTGGNEKLFF. The whole variable domain, remainder taken from reference TRBV5-6 and TRBJ1-4, is DAGVTQSPTHLIKTRGQQVTLRCSPKSGHDTVSWYQQALGQGPQFIFQYYEEEERQRGNFPDRFSGHQFPNYSSELNVNALLLGDSALYLCASSRRTTGGNEKLFFGSGTQLSVL.